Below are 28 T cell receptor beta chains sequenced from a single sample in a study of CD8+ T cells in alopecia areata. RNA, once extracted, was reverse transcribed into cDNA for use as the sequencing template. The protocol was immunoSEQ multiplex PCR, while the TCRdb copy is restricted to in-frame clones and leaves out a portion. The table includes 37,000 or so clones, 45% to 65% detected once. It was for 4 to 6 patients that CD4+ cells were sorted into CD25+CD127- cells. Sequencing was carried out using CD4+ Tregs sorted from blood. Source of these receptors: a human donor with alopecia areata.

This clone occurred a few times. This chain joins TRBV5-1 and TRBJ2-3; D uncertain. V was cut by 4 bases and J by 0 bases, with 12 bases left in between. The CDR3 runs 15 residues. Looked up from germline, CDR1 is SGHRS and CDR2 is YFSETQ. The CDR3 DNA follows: TGCGCCAGCAGCGTGGACGGTTCTAGCACAGATACGCAGTATTTT. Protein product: CASSVDGSSTDTQYF.

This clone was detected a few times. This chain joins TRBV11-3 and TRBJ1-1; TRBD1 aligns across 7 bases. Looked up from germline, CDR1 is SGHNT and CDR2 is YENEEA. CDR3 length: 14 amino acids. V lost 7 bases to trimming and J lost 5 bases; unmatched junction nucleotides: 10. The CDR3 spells CASTVSEGATEAFF. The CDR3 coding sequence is TGTGCCAGCACCGTCTCAGAGGGGGCGACTGAAGCTTTCTTT.

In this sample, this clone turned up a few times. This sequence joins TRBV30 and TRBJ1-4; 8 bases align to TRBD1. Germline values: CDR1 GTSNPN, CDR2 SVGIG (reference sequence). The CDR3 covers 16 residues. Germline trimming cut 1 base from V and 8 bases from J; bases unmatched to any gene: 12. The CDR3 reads CAWSDWTGTGGEKLFF. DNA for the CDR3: TGTGCCTGGAGTGATTGGACAGGGACGGGTGGGGAAAAACTGTTTTTT.

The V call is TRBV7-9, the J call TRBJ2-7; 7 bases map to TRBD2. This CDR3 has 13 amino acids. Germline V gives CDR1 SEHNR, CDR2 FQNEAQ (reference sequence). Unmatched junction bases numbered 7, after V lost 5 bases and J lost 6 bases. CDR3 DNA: TGTGCCAGCAGCCTAGGGGCGGGAGTCGAGCAGTACTTC. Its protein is CASSLGAGVEQYF. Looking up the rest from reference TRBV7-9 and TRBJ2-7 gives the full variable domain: DTGVSQNPRHKITKRGQNVTFRCDPISEHNRLYWYRQTLGQGPEFLTYFQNEAQLEKSRLLSDRFSAERPKGSFSTLEIQRTEQGDSAMYLCASSLGAGVEQYFGPGTRLTVT.

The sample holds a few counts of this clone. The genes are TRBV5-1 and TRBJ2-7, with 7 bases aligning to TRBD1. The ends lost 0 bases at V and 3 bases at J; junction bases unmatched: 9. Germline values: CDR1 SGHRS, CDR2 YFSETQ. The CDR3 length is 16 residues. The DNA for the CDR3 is TGCGCCAGCAGCTTGGGATTCGGGACAGACATCTACGAGCAGTACTTC. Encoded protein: CASSLGFGTDIYEQYF.

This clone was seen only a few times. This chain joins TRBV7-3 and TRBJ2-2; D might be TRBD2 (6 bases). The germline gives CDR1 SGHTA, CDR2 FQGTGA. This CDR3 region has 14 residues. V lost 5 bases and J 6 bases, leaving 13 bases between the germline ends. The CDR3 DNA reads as TGTGCCAGCAGCCCTCTGGGGGGTCCCGGGGAGCTGTTTTTT. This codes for CASSPLGGPGELFF.

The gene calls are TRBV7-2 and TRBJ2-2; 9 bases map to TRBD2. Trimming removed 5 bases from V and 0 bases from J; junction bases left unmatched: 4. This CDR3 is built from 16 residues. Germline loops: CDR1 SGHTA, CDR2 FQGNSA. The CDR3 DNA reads TGTGCCAGCAGCCTCCGGACTAGCGCGAACACCGGGGAGCTGTTTTTT. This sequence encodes CASSLRTSANTGELFF. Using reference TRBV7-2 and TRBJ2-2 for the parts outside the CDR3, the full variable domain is GAGVSQSPSNKVTEKGKDVELRCDPISGHTALYWYRQSLGQGLEFLIYFQGNSAPDKSGLPSDRFSAERTGGSVSTLTIQRTQQEDSAVYLCASSLRTSANTGELFFGEGSRLTVL.

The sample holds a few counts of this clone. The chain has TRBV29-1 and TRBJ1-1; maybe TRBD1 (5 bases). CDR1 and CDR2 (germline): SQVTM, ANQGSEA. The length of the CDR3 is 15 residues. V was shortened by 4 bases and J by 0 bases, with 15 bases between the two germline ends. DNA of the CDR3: TGCAGCGTTGCGGTGGCAGGGTGGATGAACACTGAAGCTTTCTTT. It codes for CSVAVAGWMNTEAFF. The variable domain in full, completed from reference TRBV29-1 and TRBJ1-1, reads SAVISQKPSRDICQRGTSLTIQCQVDSQVTMMFWYRQQPGQSLTLIATANQGSEATYESGFVIDKFPISRPNLTFSTLTVSNMSPEDSSIYLCSVAVAGWMNTEAFFGQGTRLTVV.

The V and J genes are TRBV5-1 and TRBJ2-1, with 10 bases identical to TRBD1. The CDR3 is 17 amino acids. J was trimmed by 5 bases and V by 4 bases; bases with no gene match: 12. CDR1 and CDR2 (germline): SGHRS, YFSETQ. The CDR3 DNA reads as TGCGCCAGCAGCCCGGAGGGGACAGGGGAGGGTCACAATGAGCAGTTCTTC. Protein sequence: CASSPEGTGEGHNEQFF.

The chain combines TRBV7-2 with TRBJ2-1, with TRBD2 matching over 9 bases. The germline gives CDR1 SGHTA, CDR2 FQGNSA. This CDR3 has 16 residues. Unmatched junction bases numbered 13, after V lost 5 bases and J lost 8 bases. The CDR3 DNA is TGTGCCAGCAGCCCCCGCCTCGCGGGGGGGCGCCATGAGCAGTTCTTC. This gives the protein CASSPRLAGGRHEQFF. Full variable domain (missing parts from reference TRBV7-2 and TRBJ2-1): GAGVSQSPSNKVTEKGKDVELRCDPISGHTALYWYRQSLGQGLEFLIYFQGNSAPDKSGLPSDRFSAERTGGSVSTLTIQRTQQEDSAVYLCASSPRLAGGRHEQFFGPGTRLTVL.

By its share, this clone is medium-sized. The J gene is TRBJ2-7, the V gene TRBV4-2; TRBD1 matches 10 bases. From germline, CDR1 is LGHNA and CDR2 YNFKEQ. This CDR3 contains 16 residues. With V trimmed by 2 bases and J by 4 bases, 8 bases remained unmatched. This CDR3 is CASSQSRTGGRYEQYF. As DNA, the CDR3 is TGTGCCAGCAGCCAATCTAGGACAGGGGGAAGGTACGAGCAGTACTTC.

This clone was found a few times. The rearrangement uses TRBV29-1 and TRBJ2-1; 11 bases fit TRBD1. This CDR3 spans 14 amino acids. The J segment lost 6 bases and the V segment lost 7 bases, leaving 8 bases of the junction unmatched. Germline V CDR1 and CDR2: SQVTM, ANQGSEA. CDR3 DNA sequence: TGCAGCGCCGGACAGGGGGCGATCCTCAATGAGCAGTTCTTC. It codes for CSAGQGAILNEQFF.

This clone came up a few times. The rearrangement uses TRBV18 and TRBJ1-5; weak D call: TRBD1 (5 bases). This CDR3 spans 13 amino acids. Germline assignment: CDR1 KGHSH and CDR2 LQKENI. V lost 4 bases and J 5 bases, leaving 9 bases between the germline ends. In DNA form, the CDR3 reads TGTGCCAGCTCACAGACAGAGGATCAGCCCCAGCATTTT. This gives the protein CASSQTEDQPQHF.

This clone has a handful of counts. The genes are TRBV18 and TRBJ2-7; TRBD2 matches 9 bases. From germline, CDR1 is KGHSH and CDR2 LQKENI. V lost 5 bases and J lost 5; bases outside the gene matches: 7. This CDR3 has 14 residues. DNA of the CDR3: TGTGCCAGCTCATCCGGGACTAGCAGCGACGAGCAGTACTTC. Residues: CASSSGTSSDEQYF.

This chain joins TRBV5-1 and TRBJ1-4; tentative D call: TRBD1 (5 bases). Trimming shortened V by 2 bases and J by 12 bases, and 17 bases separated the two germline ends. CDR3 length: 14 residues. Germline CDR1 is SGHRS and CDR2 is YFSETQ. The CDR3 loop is CASSLGTPSRELFF. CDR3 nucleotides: TGCGCCAGCAGCTTAGGGACTCCCTCCAGGGAACTGTTTTTT.

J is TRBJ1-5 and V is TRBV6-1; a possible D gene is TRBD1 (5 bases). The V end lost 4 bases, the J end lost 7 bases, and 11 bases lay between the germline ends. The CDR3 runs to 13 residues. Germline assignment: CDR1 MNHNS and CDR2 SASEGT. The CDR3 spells CASSASQGQPQHF. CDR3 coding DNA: TGTGCCAGCAGTGCGTCCCAGGGCCAGCCCCAGCATTTT.

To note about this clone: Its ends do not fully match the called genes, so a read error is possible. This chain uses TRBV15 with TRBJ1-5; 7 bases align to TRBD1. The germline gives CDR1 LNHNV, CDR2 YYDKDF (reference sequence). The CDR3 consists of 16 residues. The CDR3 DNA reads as TGTGCCACCAGCAGATTGCCGGGACAGTTAAATCAGCCCCGGCATTTT. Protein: CATSRLPGQLNQPRHF.

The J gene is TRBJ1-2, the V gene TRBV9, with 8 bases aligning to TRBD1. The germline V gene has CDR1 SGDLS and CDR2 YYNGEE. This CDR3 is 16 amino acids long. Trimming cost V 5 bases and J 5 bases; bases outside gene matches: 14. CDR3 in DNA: TGTGCCAGCAGAGGGACAGGATCCGCCCTTATGTATGGCTACACCTTC. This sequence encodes CASRGTGSALMYGYTF.

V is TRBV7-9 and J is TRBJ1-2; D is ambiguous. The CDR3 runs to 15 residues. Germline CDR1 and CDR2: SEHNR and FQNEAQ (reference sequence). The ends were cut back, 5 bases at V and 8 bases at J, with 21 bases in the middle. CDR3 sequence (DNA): TGTGCCAGCAGCGTAAATAGCCGGGAACAGAGGGGCTACACCTTC. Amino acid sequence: CASSVNSREQRGYTF. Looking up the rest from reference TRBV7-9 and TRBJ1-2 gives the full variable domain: DTGVSQNPRHKITKRGQNVTFRCDPISEHNRLYWYRQTLGQGPEFLTYFQNEAQLEKSRLLSDRFSAERPKGSFSTLEIQRTEQGDSAMYLCASSVNSREQRGYTFGSGTRLTVV.

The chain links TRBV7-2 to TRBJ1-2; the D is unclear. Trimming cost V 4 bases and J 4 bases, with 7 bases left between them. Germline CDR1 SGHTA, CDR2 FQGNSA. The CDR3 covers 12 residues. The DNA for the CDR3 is TGTGCCAGCAGCTCAGTGGGCTATGGCTACACCTTC. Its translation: CASSSVGYGYTF.

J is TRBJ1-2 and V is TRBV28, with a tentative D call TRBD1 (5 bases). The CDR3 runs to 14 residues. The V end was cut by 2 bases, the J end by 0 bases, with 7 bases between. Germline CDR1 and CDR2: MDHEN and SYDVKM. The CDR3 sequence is CASSLGASNYGYTF. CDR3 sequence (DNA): TGTGCCAGCAGTTTAGGGGCCTCTAACTATGGCTACACCTTC.

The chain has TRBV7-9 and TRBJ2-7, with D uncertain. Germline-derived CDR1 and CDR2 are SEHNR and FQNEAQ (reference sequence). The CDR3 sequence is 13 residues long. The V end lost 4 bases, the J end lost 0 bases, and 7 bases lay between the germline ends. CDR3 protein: CASSSLGSYEQYF. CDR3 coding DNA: TGTGCCAGCAGCTCCCTGGGCTCCTACGAGCAGTACTTC.

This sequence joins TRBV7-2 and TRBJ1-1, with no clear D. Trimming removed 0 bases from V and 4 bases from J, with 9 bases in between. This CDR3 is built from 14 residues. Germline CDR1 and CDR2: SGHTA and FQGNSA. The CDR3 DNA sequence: TGTGCCAGCAGCTTAGCCCCGTGGACCACTGAAGCTTTCTTT. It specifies CASSLAPWTTEAFF.

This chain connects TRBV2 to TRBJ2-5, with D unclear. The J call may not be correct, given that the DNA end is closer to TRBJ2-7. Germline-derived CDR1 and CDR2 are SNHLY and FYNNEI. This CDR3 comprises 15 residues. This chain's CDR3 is CASSGMVISEDEQYF. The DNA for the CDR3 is TGTGCCAGCAGTGGGATGGTTATATCGGAAGACGAGCAGTACTTC.

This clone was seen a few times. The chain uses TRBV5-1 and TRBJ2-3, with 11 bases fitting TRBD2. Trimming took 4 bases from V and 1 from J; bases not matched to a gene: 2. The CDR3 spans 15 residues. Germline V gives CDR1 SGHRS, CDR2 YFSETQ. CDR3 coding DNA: TGCGCCAGCAGCGTAGCGGGGGGGCGCACAGATACGCAGTATTTT. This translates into CASSVAGGRTDTQYF.

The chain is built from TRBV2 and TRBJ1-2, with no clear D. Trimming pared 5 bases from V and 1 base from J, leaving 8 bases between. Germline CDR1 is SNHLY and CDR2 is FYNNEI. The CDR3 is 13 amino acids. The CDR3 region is CASSSGINYGYTF. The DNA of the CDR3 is TGTGCCAGCAGTTCCGGGATTAACTATGGCTACACCTTC.

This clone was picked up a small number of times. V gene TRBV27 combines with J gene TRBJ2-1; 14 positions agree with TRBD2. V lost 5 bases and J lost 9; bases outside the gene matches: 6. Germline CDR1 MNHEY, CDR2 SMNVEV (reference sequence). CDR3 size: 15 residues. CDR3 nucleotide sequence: TGTGCCAGCAGTCCTTTCGGACTAGCGGGAGGTGAGCAGTTCTTC. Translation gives CASSPFGLAGGEQFF.

In nucleotides, the CDR3 is TGTGCCAGCGGGCTGTTGAGGGAGTATTATCAGCCCCAGCATTTT. It translates to CASGLLREYYQPQHF. The J gene is TRBJ1-5, the V gene TRBV5-4; D gene ambiguous. The length of the CDR3 is 15 residues. V lost 7 bases and J 5 bases, leaving 19 bases between the germline ends. Germline loops: CDR1 SGHNT, CDR2 YYREEE (reference sequence).